This T cell receptor (beta chain) derives from a study of T cells in Graves' hyperthyroidism and ophthalmopathy. This CDR3 has 15 residues. Trimming took 3 bases from V and 5 from J; bases not matched to a gene: 10. The germline CDR1 and CDR2 sequences are MNHEY and SMNVEV (reference sequence). In this sample, this clonotype turned up many times. RNA transcripts provided the source from which TCR beta CDR3 regions were amplified. The HTBI primer set was used in a first-round RT-PCR of the TCR CDR3. Using its own MiXCR run on the multiplex PCR reads, TCRdb lists one record per CDR3 protein. The sample carries more than 600,000 distinct CDR3 sequences, 16% recorded once.

This clonotype originated in a young man with Graves' hyperthyroidism. Specimen: blood. V is TRBV27 and J is TRBJ2-7, with 7 bases that match TRBD1. DNA for the CDR3: TGTGCCAGCAGTTTGGGGGCAAGGGGGCGGGACGAGCAGTACTTC. Its translation: CASSLGARGRDEQYF.